This TCR beta chain was identified during a study of beta chain features in type 1 diabetes. Expressed TCRB transcripts were sequenced because the isolated RNA had all been reverse transcribed beforehand. The assay was immunoSEQ multiplex PCR, and TCRdb's table has in-frame clones only and misses some. This sample yields some 330,000 clones, of which around 12% are seen a single time; 0.0095% to 0.011% belongs to the top ten. Findings of the study overall: In type 1 diabetes patients, VDJ junctions had fewer insertions; deletions at these junctions were more frequent. A moderate, significant TCRB CDR3 shortening appeared in type 1 diabetes across four CD4+ subsets.

Germline V gives CDR1 SGDLS, CDR2 YYNGEE. The CDR3 has 12 residues. Between the trimmed V and J ends, which lost 4 bases and 5 bases, there was a span of 9 bases. Turning to this clone: The antigen is undetermined.

Input material: naive CD4+ T cells from blood. This TCR derives from a woman in her late teens or twenties with type 1 diabetes. The V call is TRBV9, the J call TRBJ2-5; D is undetermined. CDR3 in DNA: TGTGCCAGCAGCCTATCCGGGGAGACCCAGTACTTC. Protein: CASSLSGETQYF. The complete variable domain, with remaining parts taken from reference TRBV9 and TRBJ2-5, reads DSGVTQTPKHLITATGQRVTLRCSPRSGDLSVYWYQQSLDQGLQFLIQYYNGEERAKGNILERFSAQQFPDLHSELNLSSLELGDSALYFCASSLSGETQYFGPGTRLLVL.